This T cell receptor beta chain was identified in a study of blood T cells in healthy people across ages. This clonotype turned up a few times. Combining a sample-barcoded 5' primer with a J-beta primer mix, a second PCR ran for roughly 6 to 12 cycles. Via MiXCR, TCRdb re-called the 5' RACE reads, giving one row per CDR3 protein. The data hold 1 million or so distinct CDR3 sequences, with roughly a quarter observed a single time. The CDR3 has 17 amino acids. Trimming removed 4 bases at V and 0 bases at J, with 13 bases between. Germline CDR1 is SNHLY and CDR2 is FYNNEI. The same specimen was also included in a second study, on T cells of mothers and their children.

The sample taken for sequencing was blood. The chain joins TRBV2 to TRBJ2-6; perhaps TRBD1 as D (6 bases). The TCR originated in a girl aged 2-15 years in good health. The CDR3 bases are TGTGCCAGCAGTGGTTGGCAGGGGAGCTCTGGGGCCAACGTCCTGACTTTC. Translating it yields CASSGWQGSSGANVLTF.